This passage covers 27 T cell receptor beta chains from one sample sequenced in a study of blood T cell repertoires in COVID-19. Produced via immunoSEQ multiplex PCR; TCRdb's table is partial and in-frame only. Of more than 45,000 clones listed, roughly 90% are singletons. The sample taken for sequencing was peripheral blood. The receptors were sampled from a human donor with active COVID-19. The donor label of this sample is uncertain.

The chain uses TRBV3-1 (or the pseudogene TRBV3-2) and TRBJ2-1, with 9 bases fitting TRBD2. Germline CDR1 and CDR2: LGHDT and YNNKEL (reference sequence). This CDR3 is built from 17 residues. V lost 1 base to trimming and J lost 6 bases; unmatched junction nucleotides: 10. CDR3 region: CASSQVLAGALSNEQFF. CDR3 in DNA: TGTGCCAGCAGCCAAGTTTTAGCGGGGGCATTGTCCAATGAGCAGTTCTTC.

This sequence joins TRBV27 and TRBJ1-1, with a tentative D call TRBD1 (6 bases). The CDR3 runs to 14 residues. V lost 6 bases and J 3 bases, leaving 14 bases between the germline ends. Germline-derived CDR1 and CDR2 are MNHEY and SMNVEV (reference sequence). CDR3: CASSPRGGYTEAFF. The DNA for the CDR3 is TGTGCCAGCAGCCCCCGGGGGGGCTACACTGAAGCTTTCTTT.

The chain recombines TRBV7-9 with TRBJ2-7; TRBD1 matches 9 bases. The CDR3 is made up of 15 amino acids. The junction had 11 bases not matched to a gene; V was cut back by 6 bases and J by 5 bases. Germline V gives CDR1 SEHNR, CDR2 FQNEAQ (reference sequence). This chain's CDR3 is CASRQRQGGLDEQYF. The DNA of the CDR3 is TGTGCCAGCAGGCAACGACAGGGGGGACTCGACGAGCAGTACTTC. Full variable domain (rest looked up from reference TRBV7-9 and TRBJ2-7): DTGVSQNPRHKITKRGQNVTFRCDPISEHNRLYWYRQTLGQGPEFLTYFQNEAQLEKSRLLSDRFSAERPKGSFSTLEIQRTEQGDSAMYLCASRQRQGGLDEQYFGPGTRLTVT.

The V gene is TRBV4-2, the J gene TRBJ2-3, with D unresolved. With 0 bases removed from V and 0 bases from J, the gap between germline ends came to 10 bases. From germline, CDR1 is LGHNA and CDR2 YNFKEQ. The CDR3 is made up of 16 amino acids. CDR3 protein: CASSQETARSTDTQYF. As DNA, the CDR3 is TGTGCCAGCAGCCAAGAAACAGCCCGAAGCACAGATACGCAGTATTTT.

The chain is built from TRBV19 and TRBJ1-3; 8 positions agree with TRBD1. J lost 0 bases, V lost 9 bases, and 13 bases had no gene match. This CDR3 is built from 17 residues. Germline V CDR1 and CDR2: LNHDA, SQIVND (reference sequence). CDR3 DNA sequence: TGTGCCAGCCGAAGGACAGGGATAGGGCCCTCTGGAAACACCATATATTTT. It encodes CASRRTGIGPSGNTIYF.

This clone was detected only once. The CDR3: CASSFTGGQETQYF. The CDR3 coding sequence is TGTGCCAGCAGCTTCACGGGGGGACAAGAGACCCAGTACTTC. The genes are TRBV7-9 and TRBJ2-5; 7 bases map to TRBD2. CDR1 SEHNR and CDR2 FQNEAQ come from the germline V gene (reference sequence). V dropped 3 bases and J dropped 2; count of bases not matched to a gene: 3. The CDR3 spans 14 residues.

The rearrangement joins TRBV7-3 to TRBJ2-7; D is perhaps TRBD1 (6 bases). Germline V gene data show CDR1 as SGHTA and CDR2 as FQGTGA. This CDR3 region has 14 residues. The V gene lost 0 bases and the J gene lost 6 bases, with 12 bases spanning the gap. In DNA, the CDR3 is TGTGCCAGCAGCTTAACGATGGGGGCCGGCGAGCAGTACTTC. This encodes CASSLTMGAGEQYF.

This chain links TRBV5-1 with TRBJ1-6; the D is unclear. Germline CDR1 is SGHRS and CDR2 is YFSETQ. The CDR3 contains 12 residues. Trimming shortened V by 0 bases and J by 12 bases, and 7 bases separated the two germline ends. CDR3 sequence (DNA): TGCGCCAGCAGCTTGGCCCCGGGACCCCTCCACTTT. Its translation is CASSLAPGPLHF.

Only a few counts were recorded for this clone. The chain recombines TRBV18 with TRBJ2-7; weak D call: TRBD2 (5 bases). This CDR3 spans 13 amino acids. V shed 4 bases and J shed 5 bases, with 12 bases lying between them. Germline-derived CDR1 and CDR2 are KGHSH and LQKENI. The CDR3 sequence: CASSQVGSHEQYF. The CDR3 DNA reads TGTGCCAGCTCACAGGTGGGGAGCCACGAGCAGTACTTC. Full variable domain (rest looked up from reference TRBV18 and TRBJ2-7): NAGVMQNPRHLVRRRGQEARLRCSPMKGHSHVYWYRQLPEEGLKFMVYLQKENIIDESGMPKERFSAEFPKEGPSILRIQQVVRGDSAAYFCASSQVGSHEQYFGPGTRLTVT.

The V call is TRBV6-5, the J call TRBJ2-7, with a weak D call TRBD2 (6 bases). The germline CDR1 and CDR2 sequences are MNHEY and SVGAGI. CDR3 length equals 15 residues. Trimming took 0 bases from V and 2 from J, leaving 11 bases between them. The chain's CDR3 is CASSYSLAGPYEQYF. As DNA, the CDR3 is TGTGCCAGCAGTTACTCACTAGCAGGCCCCTACGAGCAGTACTTC.

The gene calls are TRBV7-9 and TRBJ1-1; D is unresolved. The V and J ends lost 4 bases and 5 bases respectively, with 8 bases between them. The germline gives CDR1 SEHNR, CDR2 FQNEAQ (reference sequence). The CDR3 runs 12 residues. Here the CDR3 DNA reads TGTGCCAGCAGCTACTATGGAACTGAAGCTTTCTTT. This translates into CASSYYGTEAFF.

The chain carries TRBV19 and TRBJ1-4, with TRBD1 as a possible D gene (5 bases). The CDR3 is made up of 15 amino acids. Germline V CDR1 and CDR2: LNHDA, SQIVND (reference sequence). The V end lost 6 bases, the J end lost 2 bases, and 13 bases lay between the germline ends. The CDR3, as DNA: TGTGCCAGTAGCTGGCAGGGATTCACTAATGAAAAACTGTTTTTT. Protein: CASSWQGFTNEKLFF.

The chain has TRBV24-1 and TRBJ2-3, with 7 positions matching TRBD1. J gave up 4 bases and V 4 bases, and 4 bases lay outside the gene matches. This CDR3 has 14 residues. The germline V gene encodes CDR1 KGHDR and CDR2 SFDVKD. CDR3 in amino acids: CATSDPTGPDTQYF. The CDR3 DNA reads as TGTGCCACCAGTGACCCGACAGGGCCAGATACGCAGTATTTT.

The chain is built from TRBV6-5 and TRBJ2-3, with D possibly matching TRBD2 (5 bases). V was shortened by 7 bases and J by 1 base, with 12 bases between the two germline ends. Germline V lookup: CDR1 MNHEY, CDR2 SVGAGI. This CDR3 contains 14 residues. The CDR3 protein is CASMRATRTDTQYF. CDR3 bases: TGTGCCAGCATGAGGGCGACCCGCACAGATACGCAGTATTTT.

This chain joins TRBV19 and TRBJ1-1; 10 bases line up with TRBD1. CDR1 is LNHDA, CDR2 SQIVND, per germline (reference sequence). V gave up 7 bases and J gave up 5 bases; unmatched junction bases: 7. CDR3 length equals 14 residues. The CDR3 DNA reads as TGTGCCAGTACCAGGGACAGGGGTCAGACTGAAGCTTTCTTT. Amino acids: CASTRDRGQTEAFF.

Here the CDR3 DNA reads TGTGCCAGCTCACCTAGGGGCGGGGATGACACTGAAGCTTTCTTT. The encoded protein is CASSPRGGDDTEAFF. The chain links TRBV18 to TRBJ1-1, with a possible D match to TRBD1 (5 bases). This CDR3 has 15 residues. The V end was cut by 3 bases, the J end by 3 bases, with 14 bases between. CDR1 is KGHSH and CDR2 is LQKENI in the germline V gene.

The chain is built from TRBV4-2 and TRBJ2-7, with a possible D match to TRBD1 (9 bases). The germline V gene has CDR1 LGHNA and CDR2 YNFKEQ. The CDR3 totals 16 residues. V dropped 1 base and J dropped 6 bases, with 19 bases sitting between them. In DNA form, the CDR3 reads TGTGCCAGCAGCCAAGGCGGGGGGACAGGGTCCGCCGAGCAGTACTTC. Encoded protein: CASSQGGGTGSAEQYF.

The chain combines TRBV11-2 with TRBJ2-5; tentatively, D is TRBD2 (7 bases). In germline, CDR1 is SGHAT, CDR2 FQNNGV. The CDR3 consists of 16 residues. Trimming took off 1 base at V and 4 bases at J, with 16 bases between the two ends. The CDR3 is CASSLVGGPRGETQYF. In nucleotides, the CDR3 is TGTGCCAGCAGCTTAGTGGGGGGGCCGAGGGGAGAGACCCAGTACTTC.

The V and J genes are TRBV27 and TRBJ2-3; D may be TRBD2 (5 bases). The CDR3 length is 16 residues. Looked up from germline, CDR1 is MNHEY and CDR2 is SMNVEV (reference sequence). Trimming left V 5 bases short and J 2 bases short, with 17 bases between. The CDR3 is CASSAGQRIITDTQYF. DNA of the CDR3: TGTGCCAGCAGTGCGGGTCAGCGGATTATCACAGATACGCAGTATTTT.

This chain uses TRBV12-3 or TRBV12-4 with TRBJ1-2; D ambiguous. V was cut by 5 bases and J by 3 bases, with 4 bases left in between. The CDR3 totals 11 residues. The CDR3 coding sequence is TGTGCCAGCAGTCGGTACTATGGCTACACCTTC. It encodes CASSRYYGYTF.

The V gene is TRBV5-4, the J gene TRBJ2-5; TRBD2 matches at 7 bases. Losses at the gene ends were 1 base for V and 2 bases for J; bases not matched to a gene: 5. Germline V gene sequence: CDR1 SGHNT, CDR2 YYREEE (reference sequence). The length of the CDR3 is 15 residues. DNA for the CDR3: TGTGCCAGCAGCTTGCGAGCGGGGTGGCAAGAGACCCAGTACTTC. Translated, it gives CASSLRAGWQETQYF.

With respect to this clone: Other DNA sequences in this sample translate to the same CDR3. The chain uses TRBV7-2 and TRBJ1-5; a possible D gene is TRBD1 (5 bases). V lost 4 bases to trimming and J lost 3 bases, with 13 bases between them. The CDR3 runs to 15 residues. Germline V gives CDR1 SGHTA, CDR2 FQGNSA. DNA for the CDR3: TGTGCCAGCAGCTCGTGGGGCAGTATCAATCAGCCCCAGCATTTT. Residues: CASSSWGSINQPQHF.

The count of this clone is one. The V gene is TRBV3-1 (or the pseudogene TRBV3-2), the J gene TRBJ2-3; 8 nucleotides agree with TRBD2. After removal of 3 bases from V and 2 bases from J, the junction contained 4 bases not matched to a gene. The CDR3 contains 15 residues. In germline, CDR1 is LGHDT, CDR2 YNNKEL (reference sequence). The CDR3 DNA is TGTGCCAGCAGCCACACCGGGGGGGACACAGATACGCAGTATTTT. Amino acid sequence: CASSHTGGDTDTQYF.

This clone showed up just a few times. The same CDR3 also results from other DNA sequences found in this sample. This chain joins TRBV6-5 and TRBJ1-1; possibly TRBD1 for D (6 bases). From germline, CDR1 is MNHEY and CDR2 SVGAGI. This CDR3 is built from 15 residues. V shed 0 bases and J shed 2 bases, with 10 bases lying between them. The CDR3 protein is CASSYSARGNTEAFF. The CDR3 nucleotides read TGTGCCAGCAGTTACTCGGCCAGGGGAAACACTGAAGCTTTCTTT.

This chain joins TRBV15 and TRBJ2-3; no reliable D call. The CDR3 has 13 amino acids. Germline loops: CDR1 LNHNV, CDR2 YYDKDF (reference sequence). The V and J ends lost 6 bases and 1 base respectively, with 8 bases between them. The CDR3 nucleotides read TGTGCCACCAGTCCCGTCCGCACAGATACGCAGTATTTT. It translates to CATSPVRTDTQYF.

The rearrangement links TRBV21-1 to TRBJ2-1; TRBD1 is the table's D call, not checked against the DNA. TRBV21-1 constitutes a pseudogene. This CDR3 spans 19 amino acids. The CDR3 DNA is TGTGCCAGCAGCAAAGTATTCATAGGTAGGCAGGGTGCCTACAATGAGCAGTTCTTC. Its protein is CASSKVFIGRQGAYNEQFF.

The V call is TRBV27, the J call TRBJ1-1; 7 bases are shared with TRBD1. Per germline, CDR1 MNHEY and CDR2 SMNVEV (reference sequence). CDR3 length: 15 amino acids. Losses at the gene ends were 2 bases for V and 2 bases for J; bases not matched to a gene: 5. CDR3 loop: CASSLRGQFNTEAFF. In nucleotides, the CDR3 is TGTGCCAGCAGTTTAAGGGGACAGTTTAACACTGAAGCTTTCTTT.